The entry below gives a single T cell receptor beta chain sequence along with its context. The CDR3 runs to 15 residues. Trimming removed 5 bases from V and 1 base from J, with 12 bases in between. CDR1 is MDHEN and CDR2 is SYDVKM in the germline V gene. The sample belongs to a study of shared clonotypes between healthy human individuals. The protocol was immunoSEQ multiplex PCR, while the TCRdb copy is restricted to in-frame clones and leaves out a portion. The sample carries some 95,000 clones, 68% recorded once. The chain employs TRBV28 and TRBJ1-5, with no clear D. The TCR was taken from a man younger than 45 in good health. The sequenced sample was memory CD8+ T cells sorted from blood. Subset defined: CD45RO+ cells pooled with CCR7-negative TemRA cells. The CDR3 coding sequence is TGTGCCAGCAGTCCGACTCACGGGAGCAATCAGCCCCAGCATTTT. Its protein product is CASSPTHGSNQPQHF.